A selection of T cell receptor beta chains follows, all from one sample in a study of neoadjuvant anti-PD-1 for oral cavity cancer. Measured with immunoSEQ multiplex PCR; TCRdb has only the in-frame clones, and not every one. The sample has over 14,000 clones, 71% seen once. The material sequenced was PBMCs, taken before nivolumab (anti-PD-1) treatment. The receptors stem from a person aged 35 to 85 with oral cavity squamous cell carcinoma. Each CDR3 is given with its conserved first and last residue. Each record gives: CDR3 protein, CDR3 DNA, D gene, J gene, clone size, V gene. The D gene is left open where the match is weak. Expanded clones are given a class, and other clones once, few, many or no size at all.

CDR3 protein: CASSPSGRTEAFF; CDR3 DNA: TGTGCCAGCAGCCCGTCGGGTCGGACTGAAGCTTTCTTT; D gene: NA; J gene: TRBJ1-1; clone size: NA; V gene: TRBV14
CDR3 protein: CASSPRYSELNTEAFF; CDR3 DNA: TGCGCCAGCAGCCCACGATATTCCGAACTGAACACTGAAGCTTTCTTT; D gene: NA; J gene: TRBJ1-1; clone size: NA; V gene: TRBV5-1
CDR3 protein: CASSSYSRDTVNSPLHF; CDR3 DNA: TGTGCCAGCAGCTCTTATTCCCGGGACACGGTTAATTCACCCCTCCACTTT; D gene: NA; J gene: TRBJ1-6; clone size: NA; V gene: TRBV11-2
CDR3 protein: CASSLAGQVYEQYF; CDR3 DNA: TGTGCCAGCAGCTTGGCGGGACAGGTCTACGAGCAGTACTTC; D gene: TRBD1; J gene: TRBJ2-7; clone size: few; V gene: TRBV7-2
CDR3 protein: CASIFLTGENTEAFF; CDR3 DNA: TGTGCCAGCATTTTCTTGACAGGGGAAAACACTGAAGCTTTCTTT; D gene: TRBD1; J gene: TRBJ1-1; clone size: few; V gene: TRBV7-9
CDR3 protein: CASTHRQGGYEQYF; CDR3 DNA: TGTGCCAGCACCCATCGACAGGGAGGCTACGAGCAGTACTTC; D gene: NA; J gene: TRBJ2-7; clone size: NA; V gene: TRBV6-6
CDR3 protein: CASSPPITDTQYF; CDR3 DNA: TGTGCCAGCAGCCCCCCAATTACAGATACGCAGTATTTT; D gene: NA; J gene: TRBJ2-3; clone size: NA; V gene: TRBV11-2
CDR3 protein: CASSAQTHTYEQYF; CDR3 DNA: TGTGCCAGCAGTGCACAGACCCACACCTACGAGCAGTACTTC; D gene: NA; J gene: TRBJ2-7; clone size: NA; V gene: TRBV6-1
CDR3 protein: CAWSTTLDPRGSAPLHF; CDR3 DNA: TGTGCCTGGAGTACAACGCTTGACCCCAGGGGTAGCGCACCCCTCCACTTT; D gene: NA; J gene: TRBJ1-6; clone size: few; V gene: TRBV30
CDR3 protein: CASSLLGRGRLANYGYTF; CDR3 DNA: TGTGCCAGCAGCTTATTGGGGAGGGGGAGGTTAGCTAACTATGGCTACACCTTC; D gene: NA; J gene: TRBJ1-2; clone size: NA; V gene: TRBV11-2
CDR3 protein: CASSPRGSRGVNEQFF; CDR3 DNA: TGTGCCAGCAGCCCCCGGGGTAGCAGGGGGGTAAATGAGCAGTTCTTC; D gene: NA; J gene: TRBJ2-1; clone size: NA; V gene: TRBV11-2
CDR3 protein: CASTLGTGGEETQYF; CDR3 DNA: TGTGCCAGCACCCTGGGGACAGGGGGCGAAGAGACCCAGTACTTC; D gene: TRBD1; J gene: TRBJ2-5; clone size: once; V gene: TRBV6-1
CDR3 protein: CASSEGTGPSQETQYF; CDR3 DNA: TGTGCCAGCAGTGAAGGGACAGGTCCCTCCCAAGAGACCCAGTACTTC; D gene: TRBD1; J gene: TRBJ2-5; clone size: NA; V gene: TRBV6-1
CDR3 protein: CASSQVVAGVATGELFF; CDR3 DNA: TGCGCCAGCAGCCAAGTTGTAGCGGGAGTGGCCACCGGGGAGCTGTTTTTT; D gene: TRBD2; J gene: TRBJ2-2; clone size: few; V gene: TRBV4-1
CDR3 protein: CASRGQGDQPQHF; CDR3 DNA: TGTGCCAGCAGGGGACAGGGGGACCAGCCCCAGCATTTT; D gene: TRBD1; J gene: TRBJ1-5; clone size: NA; V gene: TRBV11-2
CDR3 protein: CASSSSGQGEKLFF; CDR3 DNA: TGTGCCAGCAGCTCATCGGGACAGGGAGAAAAACTGTTTTTT; D gene: TRBD1; J gene: TRBJ1-4; clone size: NA; V gene: TRBV7-9
CDR3 protein: CSVPSRRFLYNEQFF; CDR3 DNA: TGCAGCGTGCCCTCCAGGCGCTTCCTATACAATGAGCAGTTCTTC; D gene: NA; J gene: TRBJ2-1; clone size: NA; V gene: TRBV29-1
CDR3 protein: CASSRGKRPTSGQPQHF; CDR3 DNA: TGTGCCAGTAGCAGAGGGAAGAGGCCGACTTCGGGTCAGCCCCAGCATTTT; D gene: NA; J gene: TRBJ1-5; clone size: NA; V gene: TRBV19
CDR3 protein: CASSVGVNKNTEAFF; CDR3 DNA: TGTGCCAGCAGCGTAGGAGTCAATAAGAACACTGAAGCTTTCTTT; D gene: NA; J gene: TRBJ1-1; clone size: NA; V gene: TRBV9
CDR3 protein: CASTPRAALGNTIYF; CDR3 DNA: TGTGCCAGCACTCCCCGGGCGGCGTTAGGAAACACCATATATTTT; D gene: NA; J gene: TRBJ1-3; clone size: NA; V gene: TRBV6-5
CDR3 protein: CATSPDRVAQYF; CDR3 DNA: TGTGCCACCAGCCCGGACAGGGTCGCGCAGTACTTC; D gene: TRBD1; J gene: TRBJ2-7; clone size: NA; V gene: TRBV15
CDR3 protein: CASSRFYPGQGLYEQYF; CDR3 DNA: TGTGCCAGCTCAAGGTTTTATCCGGGACAGGGCCTCTACGAGCAGTACTTC; D gene: TRBD1; J gene: TRBJ2-7; clone size: NA; V gene: TRBV18
CDR3 protein: CASGRNSYEQYF; CDR3 DNA: TGCGCCAGTGGACGGAACTCCTACGAGCAGTACTTC; D gene: NA; J gene: TRBJ2-7; clone size: NA; V gene: TRBV10-1
CDR3 protein: CASSLTWDRPYEQYF; CDR3 DNA: TGTGCCAGCAGCCTCACGTGGGACAGACCATACGAGCAGTACTTC; D gene: TRBD1; J gene: TRBJ2-7; clone size: NA; V gene: TRBV6-5
CDR3 protein: CASSWLTGGRAPNYGYTF; CDR3 DNA: TGCGCCAGCAGCTGGCTGACAGGGGGCCGGGCCCCTAACTATGGCTACACCTTC; D gene: TRBD1; J gene: TRBJ1-2; clone size: NA; V gene: TRBV5-1
CDR3 protein: CASSLARDRRKYGYTF; CDR3 DNA: TGTGCCAGCAGTCTCGCCCGGGACAGGAGGAAGTATGGCTACACCTTC; D gene: TRBD1; J gene: TRBJ1-2; clone size: NA; V gene: TRBV6-6
CDR3 protein: CASSEGGQRAYEQYF; CDR3 DNA: TGTGCCAGCAGTGAAGGTGGACAGAGGGCCTACGAGCAGTACTTC; D gene: NA; J gene: TRBJ2-7; clone size: NA; V gene: TRBV6-1
CDR3 protein: CASRRFSYEQYF; CDR3 DNA: TGTGCCAGCAGAAGGTTTTCCTACGAGCAGTACTTC; D gene: NA; J gene: TRBJ2-7; clone size: NA; V gene: TRBV27
CDR3 protein: CASSLELAGAEQYF; CDR3 DNA: TGTGCCAGCAGCTTAGAGCTAGCGGGAGCCGAGCAGTACTTC; D gene: TRBD2; J gene: TRBJ2-7; clone size: NA; V gene: TRBV7-2
CDR3 protein: CALLLRDRSNSNYGYTF; CDR3 DNA: TGTGCCTTACTCTTAAGGGACCGATCTAATTCTAACTATGGCTACACCTTC; D gene: NA; J gene: TRBJ1-2; clone size: NA; V gene: TRBV30
CDR3 protein: CASSLVQGAEKLFF; CDR3 DNA: TGTGCCAGCAGCTTAGTACAGGGGGCTGAAAAACTGTTTTTT; D gene: TRBD1; J gene: TRBJ1-4; clone size: NA; V gene: TRBV7-9
CDR3 protein: CASTQDRPPQPQHF; CDR3 DNA: TGTGCCAGCACACAGGACAGGCCCCCTCAGCCCCAGCATTTT; D gene: TRBD1; J gene: TRBJ1-5; clone size: NA; V gene: TRBV2
CDR3 protein: CASSNPRSYEQYF; CDR3 DNA: TGTGCCAGCAGCAACCCCCGCTCCTACGAGCAGTACTTC; D gene: NA; J gene: TRBJ2-7; clone size: NA; V gene: TRBV7-9
CDR3 protein: CASSRGLPTNEKLFF; CDR3 DNA: TGTGCCAGCAGTCGCGGCCTGCCAACTAATGAAAAACTGTTTTTT; D gene: NA; J gene: TRBJ1-4; clone size: few; V gene: TRBV7-8
CDR3 protein: CASSYSRTGDSPLHF; CDR3 DNA: TGTGCCAGCAGTTACTCTCGTACAGGGGATTCACCCCTCCACTTT; D gene: TRBD1; J gene: TRBJ1-6; clone size: NA; V gene: TRBV6-5
CDR3 protein: CSAGETQYF; CDR3 DNA: TGCAGTGCTGGAGAGACCCAGTACTTC; D gene: NA; J gene: TRBJ2-5; clone size: NA; V gene: TRBV20-1
CDR3 protein: CASSATGIGNYFYEQYF; CDR3 DNA: TGTGCCAGCAGCGCCACTGGAATAGGGAATTATTTCTACGAGCAGTACTTC; D gene: NA; J gene: TRBJ2-7; clone size: NA; V gene: TRBV7-2
CDR3 protein: CASSLWGSEQYF; CDR3 DNA: TGTGCCAGCAGCCTATGGGGGAGCGAGCAGTACTTC; D gene: NA; J gene: TRBJ2-7; clone size: NA; V gene: TRBV7-8
CDR3 protein: CASSFLRGRAVETQYF; CDR3 DNA: TGTGCCAGTAGTTTCCTAAGGGGGAGGGCCGTTGAGACCCAGTACTTC; D gene: NA; J gene: TRBJ2-5; clone size: once; V gene: TRBV19
CDR3 protein: CASSLETTRSEAFF; CDR3 DNA: TGTGCCAGCAGCTTAGAGACGACCCGCAGTGAAGCTTTCTTT; D gene: NA; J gene: TRBJ1-1; clone size: NA; V gene: TRBV7-8
CDR3 protein: CASSQRDWGTEQYF; CDR3 DNA: TGCGCCAGCAGCCAAAGGGACTGGGGCACCGAGCAGTACTTC; D gene: NA; J gene: TRBJ2-7; clone size: NA; V gene: TRBV4-1
CDR3 protein: CAWSVNAVATEAFF; CDR3 DNA: TGTGCCTGGAGTGTAAATGCAGTGGCCACTGAAGCTTTCTTT; D gene: NA; J gene: TRBJ1-1; clone size: NA; V gene: TRBV30
CDR3 protein: CASSIGQGLGENTEAFF; CDR3 DNA: TGTGCCAGTAGTATAGGTCAAGGGTTGGGCGAGAACACTGAAGCTTTCTTT; D gene: NA; J gene: TRBJ1-1; clone size: NA; V gene: TRBV19
CDR3 protein: CASSSPPLTSKNTGELFF; CDR3 DNA: TGTGCCAGCAGTTCTCCCCCCTTGACATCCAAGAACACCGGGGAGCTGTTTTTT; D gene: NA; J gene: TRBJ2-2; clone size: NA; V gene: TRBV27
CDR3 protein: CASRLRGLAGGSYEQYF; CDR3 DNA: TGTGCCAGCAGACTGAGGGGACTAGCGGGAGGTTCCTACGAGCAGTACTTC; D gene: TRBD2; J gene: TRBJ2-7; clone size: few; V gene: TRBV2
CDR3 protein: CASSLAKAGGPSYNEQFF; CDR3 DNA: TGCGCCAGCAGCTTGGCCAAGGCGGGGGGGCCCTCCTACAATGAGCAGTTCTTC; D gene: TRBD2; J gene: TRBJ2-1; clone size: NA; V gene: TRBV5-1
CDR3 protein: CASSLGRRTNYGYTF; CDR3 DNA: TGCGCCAGCAGCCTCGGACGGCGAACTAACTATGGCTACACCTTC; D gene: NA; J gene: TRBJ1-2; clone size: NA; V gene: TRBV4-1
CDR3 protein: CASSVRGAGTGELFF; CDR3 DNA: TGTGCCAGCAGCGTCCGCGGGGCGGGGACCGGGGAGCTGTTTTTT; D gene: NA; J gene: TRBJ2-2; clone size: once; V gene: TRBV9
CDR3 protein: CASFRTSGHNYEQYF; CDR3 DNA: TGTGCCAGCTTTAGGACTAGCGGGCATAACTACGAGCAGTACTTC; D gene: TRBD2; J gene: TRBJ2-7; clone size: NA; V gene: TRBV28
CDR3 protein: CASSWGYQGNEKLFF; CDR3 DNA: TGTGCCAGCAGCTGGGGATATCAGGGTAATGAAAAACTGTTTTTT; D gene: NA; J gene: TRBJ1-4; clone size: NA; V gene: TRBV7-8
CDR3 protein: CASSTTSSSYNEQFF; CDR3 DNA: TGCGCCAGCAGCACGACATCGAGCTCCTACAATGAGCAGTTCTTC; D gene: NA; J gene: TRBJ2-1; clone size: NA; V gene: TRBV5-1
CDR3 protein: CSAAGRESNEQYF; CDR3 DNA: TGCAGCGCGGCGGGGCGGGAGAGTAATGAGCAGTACTTC; D gene: TRBD2; J gene: TRBJ2-7; clone size: NA; V gene: TRBV29-1
CDR3 protein: CASNLGYEQYF; CDR3 DNA: TGTGCCAGCAATCTAGGTTACGAGCAGTACTTC; D gene: NA; J gene: TRBJ2-7; clone size: few; V gene: TRBV6-7
CDR3 protein: CASSVGLGREYGYTF; CDR3 DNA: TGTGCCAGCAGCGTAGGATTAGGGCGCGAGTATGGCTACACCTTC; D gene: NA; J gene: TRBJ1-2; clone size: NA; V gene: TRBV9